This is a list of T cell receptor beta chains from one sample in a study of cytomegalovirus exposure and HLA in healthy donors. Method: immunoSEQ multiplex PCR; TCRdb's copy keeps in-frame clones and lacks some. The repertoire holds around 160,000 clones, with 70% to 80% as singletons. The material sequenced was PBMCs. Every receptor here comes from a man aged 45-65 years in good health and CMV-seropositive. Each CDR3 is given with its conserved first and last residue. A D gene is named only where the DNA matches it firmly. The size entry is marked missing in some rows and otherwise reads once, few, many or a size class.

NA	TRBJ2-7	TRBD2	TRBV27	CASSLRAGLAGEVYEQYF	TGTGCCAGCAGTTTACGGGCGGGACTAGCGGGGGAGGTCTACGAGCAGTACTTC
few	TRBJ1-5	NA	TRBV4-2	CASSQDAGGNQPQHF	TGTGCCAGCAGCCAAGATGCAGGGGGCAATCAGCCCCAGCATTTT
NA	TRBJ2-7	TRBD1	TRBV11-2	CASSSTGVYEQYF	TGTGCCAGCAGTTCCACAGGGGTATACGAGCAGTACTTC
NA	TRBJ1-4	NA	TRBV4-2	CASTAAPATNEKLFF	TGTGCCAGCACGGCAGCGCCCGCAACTAATGAAAAACTGTTTTTT
NA	TRBJ2-1	NA	TRBV7-9	CASELARGRKRNEQFF	TGTGCCAGCGAGCTAGCGAGGGGTAGGAAGCGAAATGAGCAGTTCTTC
few	TRBJ2-7	NA	TRBV5-8	CASSFPGHEQYF	TGTGCCAGCAGCTTTCCAGGGCACGAGCAGTACTTC
NA	TRBJ2-1	NA	TRBV6-5	CASSYPDNEQFF	TGTGCCAGCAGTTATCCCGACAATGAGCAGTTCTTC
once	TRBJ2-2	NA	TRBV11-2	CASSRLEVKPGELFF	TGTGCCAGCAGCCGACTAGAGGTTAAGCCCGGGGAGCTGTTTTTT
NA	TRBJ2-3	TRBD2	TRBV5-1	CASSHGTSGGADTQYF	TGCGCCAGCAGCCATGGGACTAGCGGGGGGGCAGATACGCAGTATTTT
NA	TRBJ2-7	TRBD2	TRBV30	CAWLGLAGGSSYEQYF	TGTGCCTGGTTGGGACTAGCGGGGGGTAGCTCCTACGAGCAGTACTTC
once	TRBJ2-7	TRBD1	TRBV19	CASSPGQGASYEQYF	TGTGCCAGTAGTCCCGGACAGGGGGCCTCCTACGAGCAGTACTTC
NA	TRBJ1-2	NA	TRBV20-1	CSADGQFGYTF	TGCAGTGCTGATGGACAATTTGGCTACACCTTC
NA	TRBJ1-2	NA	TRBV19	CASSIPATEGYGYTF	TGTGCCAGTAGTATACCCGCGACCGAGGGCTATGGCTACACCTTC
NA	TRBJ1-2	TRBD1	TRBV2	CASSTTPITTGATRGGYTF	TGTGCCAGCAGCACCACCCCGATCACGACAGGGGCCACTCGTGGGGGCTACACCTTC
once	TRBJ2-5	NA	TRBV6-5	CATNKPGLETQYF	TGTGCCACCAATAAACCGGGACTAGAGACCCAGTACTTC
NA	TRBJ2-3	TRBD1	TRBV18	CASSHRGSSTDTQYF	TGTGCCAGCTCCCACAGGGGCTCTAGCACAGATACGCAGTATTTT
NA	TRBJ2-2	TRBD1	TRBV7-3	CASSPPTGGTGELFF	TGTGCCAGCAGCCCACCGACAGGGGGAACCGGGGAGCTGTTTTTT
NA	TRBJ1-2	NA	TRBV5-1	CASSSKSRGSEGYTF	TGCGCCAGCAGCTCTAAATCCAGGGGAAGTGAGGGCTACACCTTC
NA	TRBJ1-2	NA	TRBV7-8	CASSLSREGYTF	TGTGCCAGCAGCTTAAGCAGGGAAGGCTACACCTTC
NA	TRBJ1-5	NA	TRBV28	CASSPQLGGNQPQHF	TGTGCCAGCAGTCCTCAGTTGGGGGGAAATCAGCCCCAGCATTTT
NA	TRBJ2-7	TRBD1	TRBV29-1	CSVEPFGQGAKYEQYF	TGCAGCGTGGAACCCTTTGGACAGGGGGCAAAGTACGAGCAGTACTTC
NA	TRBJ1-2	TRBD1	TRBV6-5	CASRQGYGYTF	TGTGCCAGCCGACAGGGTTATGGCTACACCTTC
NA	TRBJ2-5	TRBD2	TRBV15	CATSRRTSGGEGWETQYF	TGTGCCACCAGCAGACGGACTAGCGGGGGAGAGGGTTGGGAGACCCAGTACTTC
NA	TRBJ1-1	TRBD1	TRBV29-1	CSVYRGGVNTEAFF	TGCAGCGTTTACAGGGGCGGGGTGAACACTGAAGCTTTCTTT